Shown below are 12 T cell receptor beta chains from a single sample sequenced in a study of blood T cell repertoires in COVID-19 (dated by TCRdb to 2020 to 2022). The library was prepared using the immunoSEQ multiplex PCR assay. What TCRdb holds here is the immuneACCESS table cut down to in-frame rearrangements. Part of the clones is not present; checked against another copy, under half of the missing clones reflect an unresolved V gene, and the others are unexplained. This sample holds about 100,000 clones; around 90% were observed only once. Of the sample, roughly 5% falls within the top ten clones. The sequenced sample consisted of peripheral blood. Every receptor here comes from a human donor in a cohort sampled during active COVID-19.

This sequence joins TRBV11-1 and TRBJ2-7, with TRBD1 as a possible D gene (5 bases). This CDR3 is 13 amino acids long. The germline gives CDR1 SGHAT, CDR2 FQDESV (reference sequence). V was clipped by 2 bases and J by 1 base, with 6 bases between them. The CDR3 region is CASSLQGSYEQYF. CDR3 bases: TGTGCCAGCAGCTTACAGGGATCCTACGAGCAGTACTTC.

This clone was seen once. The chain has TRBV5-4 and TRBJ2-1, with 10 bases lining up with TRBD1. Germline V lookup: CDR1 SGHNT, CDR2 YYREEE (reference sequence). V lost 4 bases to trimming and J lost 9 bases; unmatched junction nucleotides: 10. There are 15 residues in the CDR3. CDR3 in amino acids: CASSGRDRGLGEQFF. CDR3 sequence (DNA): TGTGCCAGCAGCGGACGGGACAGGGGTCTTGGTGAGCAGTTCTTC.

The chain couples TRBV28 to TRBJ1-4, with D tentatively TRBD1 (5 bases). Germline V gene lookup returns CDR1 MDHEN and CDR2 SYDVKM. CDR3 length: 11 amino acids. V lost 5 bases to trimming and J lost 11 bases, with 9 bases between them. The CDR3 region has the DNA TGTGCCAGCAGTCAGGGCTCCAAACTGTTTTTT. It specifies CASSQGSKLFF.

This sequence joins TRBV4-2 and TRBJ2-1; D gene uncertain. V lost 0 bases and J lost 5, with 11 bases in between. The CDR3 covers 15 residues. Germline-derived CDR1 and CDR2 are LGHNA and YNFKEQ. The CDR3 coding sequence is TGTGCCAGCAGCCAAGATATCGCGAAGAACAATGAGCAGTTCTTC. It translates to CASSQDIAKNNEQFF.

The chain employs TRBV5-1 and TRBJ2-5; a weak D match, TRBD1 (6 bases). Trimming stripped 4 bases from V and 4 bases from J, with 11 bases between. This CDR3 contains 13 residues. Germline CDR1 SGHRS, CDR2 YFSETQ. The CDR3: CASSLGQRETQYF. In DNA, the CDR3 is TGCGCCAGCAGCCTCGGACAGAGAGAGACCCAGTACTTC.

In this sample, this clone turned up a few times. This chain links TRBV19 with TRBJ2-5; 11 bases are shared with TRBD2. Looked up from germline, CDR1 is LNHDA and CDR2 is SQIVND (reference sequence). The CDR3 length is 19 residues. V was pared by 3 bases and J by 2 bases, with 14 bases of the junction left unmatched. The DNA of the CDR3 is TGTGCCAGTAGTATCCGGTCCTTAGCGGGAGGGCCCCCTCAAGAGACCCAGTACTTC. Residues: CASSIRSLAGGPPQETQYF.

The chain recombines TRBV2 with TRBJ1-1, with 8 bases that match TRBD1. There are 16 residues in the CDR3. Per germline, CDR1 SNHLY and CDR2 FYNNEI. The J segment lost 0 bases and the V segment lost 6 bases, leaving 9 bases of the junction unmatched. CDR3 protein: CASRRQGQGMNTEAFF. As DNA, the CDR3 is TGTGCCAGCAGACGACAGGGGCAGGGAATGAACACTGAAGCTTTCTTT. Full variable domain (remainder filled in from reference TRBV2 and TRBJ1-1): EPEVTQTPSHQVTQMGQEVILRCVPISNHLYFYWYRQILGQKVEFLVSFYNNEISEKSEIFDDQFSVERPDGSNFTLKIRSTKLEDSAMYFCASRRQGQGMNTEAFFGQGTRLTVV.

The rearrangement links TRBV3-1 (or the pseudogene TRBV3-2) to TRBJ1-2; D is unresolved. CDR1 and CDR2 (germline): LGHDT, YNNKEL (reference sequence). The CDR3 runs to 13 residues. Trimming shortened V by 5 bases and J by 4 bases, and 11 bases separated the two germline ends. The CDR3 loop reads CASSSTYPYGYTF. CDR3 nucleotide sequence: TGTGCCAGCAGCTCCACCTACCCCTATGGCTACACCTTC.

The CDR3 protein is CASSQRLDTGELFF. CDR3 nucleotides: TGTGCCAGCAGCCAACGACTAGACACCGGGGAGCTGTTTTTT. The chain employs TRBV3-1 (or the pseudogene TRBV3-2) and TRBJ2-2; D is perhaps TRBD2 (6 bases). The CDR3 runs 14 residues. In germline, CDR1 is LGHDT, CDR2 YNNKEL (reference sequence). V lost 2 bases and J 3 bases, leaving 7 bases between the germline ends.

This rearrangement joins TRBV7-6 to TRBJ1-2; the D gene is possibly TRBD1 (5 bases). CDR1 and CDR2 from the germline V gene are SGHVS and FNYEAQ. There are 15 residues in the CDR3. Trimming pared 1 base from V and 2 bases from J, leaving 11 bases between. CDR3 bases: TGTGCCAGCAGCTTAGACGGCGGGGGAAACTATGGCTACACCTTC. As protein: CASSLDGGGNYGYTF.

The CDR3 DNA reads TGTGCCAGCAGCGCCCCTAGAGGCGGCGAGCAGTACTTC. Its protein product is CASSAPRGGEQYF. This sequence joins TRBV7-2 and TRBJ2-7; no definite D call. Trimming removed 5 bases from V and 6 bases from J, with 14 bases in between. The length of the CDR3 is 13 residues. Germline CDR1 SGHTA, CDR2 FQGNSA.

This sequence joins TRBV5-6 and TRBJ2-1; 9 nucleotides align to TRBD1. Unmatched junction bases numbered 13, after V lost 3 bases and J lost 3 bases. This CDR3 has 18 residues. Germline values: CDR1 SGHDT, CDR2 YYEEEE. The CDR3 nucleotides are TGTGCCAGCAGCTCCGAACTTTCCACAGGGGGCCGCTACAATGAGCAGTTCTTC. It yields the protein CASSSELSTGGRYNEQFF.